These 14 T cell receptor beta chains were sequenced from one sample in a study of beta chain features in type 1 diabetes (dated by TCRdb to 2017 to 2018). Paper-wide results and their limitations: A moderate but significant shortening of TCRB CDR3 length was observed in type 1 diabetes patients in all four CD4+ subsets.

These receptors lack a known antigen. Library prep was done by the immunoSEQ multiplex PCR assay. The entire isolated RNA was reverse transcribed using the High Capacity cDNA Reverse Transcription Kit, and thus expressed TCRB transcripts were sequenced. Here the immuneACCESS table is served through TCRdb, limited to in-frame sequences with V and J called. Missing clones are a known gap in these copies; in checked studies unresolved V genes cover under half, and the rest lacks a known reason. This sample lists hundreds of thousands of clones; about an eighth were detected once. 0.035% to 0.045% of the sample comes from the top ten. The sequencing input was naive CD4+ T cells from blood. Sample cell subset or site, as interpreted from the label and publication: true naive CD4+ T cells. The receptors were sampled from a man younger than 30 with type 1 diabetes.

This clone was counted between two and nine times. The rearrangement uses TRBV15 and TRBJ2-1, with D uncertain. Germline lookup yields CDR1 LNHNV and CDR2 YYDKDF (reference sequence). The CDR3 consists of 14 residues. With 7 bases removed from V and 5 bases from J, the gap between germline ends came to 15 bases. CDR3 loop: CATKARKFDNEQFF. The CDR3 region has the DNA TGTGCCACCAAGGCGCGGAAGTTCGACAATGAGCAGTTCTTC.

This chain connects TRBV4-1 to TRBJ2-2; D not resolved. CDR3 length: 15 amino acids. V was clipped by 1 base and J by 4 bases, with 10 bases between them. Per the germline V gene, CDR1 is MGHRA and CDR2 is YSYEKL. CDR3 DNA: TGCGCCAGCAGCCAAGCGTTGGAAATCACCGGGGAGCTGTTTTTT. Its translation is CASSQALEITGELFF.

This clone occurred a few times. The chain employs TRBV6-5 and TRBJ1-6, with D maybe TRBD1 (5 bases). Germline-derived CDR1 and CDR2 are MNHEY and SVGAGI. Between the trimmed V and J ends, which lost 2 bases and 5 bases, there was a span of 10 bases. This CDR3 comprises 15 residues. Here the CDR3 reads CASSYRRDDNSPLHF. CDR3 sequence (DNA): TGTGCCAGCAGTTACCGTAGGGACGATAATTCACCCCTCCACTTT.

V usage is TRBV6-5 and J usage is TRBJ2-1; 7 bases are shared with TRBD2. The CDR3 sequence is 15 residues long. Germline V gene sequence: CDR1 MNHEY, CDR2 SVGAGI. V was clipped by 3 bases and J by 3 bases; unmatched bases: 5. The CDR3 DNA reads TGTGCCAGCAGTTATACGGGAGGCCTCTACAATGAGCAGTTCTTC. It is translated as CASSYTGGLYNEQFF.

A few counts support this clone. This chain joins TRBV7-9 and TRBJ2-7, with D tentatively TRBD2 (5 bases). CDR1 is SEHNR and CDR2 is FQNEAQ in the germline V gene (reference sequence). CDR3 length: 13 residues. V lost 3 bases and J 5 bases, leaving 11 bases between the germline ends. In nucleotides, the CDR3 is TGTGCCAGCAGCTTCCCAGCGCGGGACGAGCAGTACTTC. Amino acid sequence: CASSFPARDEQYF.

The gene calls are TRBV9 and TRBJ2-7, with D unclear. This CDR3 region has 14 residues. Germline CDR1 reads SGDLS; CDR2 reads YYNGEE. V shed 0 bases and J shed 10 bases, with 17 bases lying between them. The DNA of the CDR3 is TGTGCCAGCAGCGTAGATGACGGCCCCGAGCGCCAGTACTTC. Translated: CASSVDDGPERQYF.

A few counts support this clone. The rearrangement joins TRBV4-1 to TRBJ2-6, with 12 bases that match TRBD2. V trimming: 1 base; J trimming: 0 bases; junction bases outside the gene matches: 7. This CDR3 is built from 20 residues. CDR1 is MGHRA and CDR2 is YSYEKL in the germline V gene. The CDR3 loop reads CASSQGGLAGLFSGANVLTF. The CDR3 DNA sequence: TGCGCCAGCAGCCAAGGCGGACTAGCGGGACTCTTCTCTGGGGCCAACGTCCTGACTTTC.

As concerns this clone: The same CDR3 is also encoded by other DNA sequences in this sample. The J gene is TRBJ2-7, the V gene TRBV7-9; TRBD1 is a possible D gene (5 bases). The CDR3 is made up of 14 amino acids. The germline CDR1 and CDR2 sequences are SEHNR and FQNEAQ (reference sequence). Trimming cost V 2 bases and J 1 base, with 9 bases left between them. CDR3 protein: CASSLQGVSYEQYF. CDR3 nucleotide sequence: TGTGCCAGCAGCTTACAGGGTGTATCCTACGAGCAGTACTTC.

This clone was counted only a few times. V is TRBV29-1 and J is TRBJ1-1; TRBD1 might be the D (5 bases). CDR3 length: 13 residues. Germline CDR1 and CDR2: SQVTM and ANQGSEA. Trimming took 2 bases from V and 3 from J, leaving 10 bases between them. The CDR3 sequence: CSVERQKDTEAFF. CDR3 nucleotide sequence: TGCAGCGTTGAAAGACAGAAGGACACTGAAGCTTTCTTT.

This clone was observed a few times. The V gene is TRBV4-1, the J gene TRBJ2-7, with TRBD2 matching over 8 bases. The CDR3 runs to 14 residues. J gave up 8 bases and V 3 bases, and 9 bases lay outside the gene matches. In germline, CDR1 is MGHRA, CDR2 YSYEKL. The CDR3 sequence is CASSQPREGSQQYF. For the CDR3, the DNA is TGCGCCAGCAGCCAGCCCCGGGAGGGATCGCAGCAGTACTTC.

This clone was counted a few times. V gene TRBV5-1 combines with J gene TRBJ2-3; D is possibly TRBD2 (5 bases). The CDR3 length is 13 residues. The ends were cut back, 8 bases at V and 4 bases at J, with 14 bases in the middle. Germline CDR1 is SGHRS and CDR2 is YFSETQ. This CDR3 reads CARWDGSADTQYF. Here the CDR3 DNA reads TGCGCCAGATGGGATGGTAGCGCAGATACGCAGTATTTT.

This sequence joins TRBV7-9 and TRBJ2-3, with TRBD1 as a possible D gene (6 bases). V was cut by 3 bases and J by 0 bases, with 10 bases left in between. CDR3 size: 15 residues. Germline CDR1 SEHNR, CDR2 FQNEAQ (reference sequence). This CDR3 is CASSFGQSSTDTQYF. In DNA form, the CDR3 reads TGTGCCAGCAGCTTTGGACAGTCTAGCACAGATACGCAGTATTTT.

This clone has only a few counts. This rearrangement joins TRBV14 to TRBJ2-1; 14 bases agree with TRBD2. This CDR3 region has 20 residues. Trimming took 3 bases from V and 4 from J; bases not matched to a gene: 14. CDR1 SGHDN and CDR2 FVKESK come from the germline V gene. CDR3 protein: CASSHLSGGTSGRLYNEQFF. Written as DNA, the CDR3 is TGTGCCAGCAGCCACTTAAGCGGAGGGACTAGCGGGAGATTATACAATGAGCAGTTCTTC.

The V and J genes are TRBV5-1 and TRBJ2-7; D may match TRBD1 or TRBD2 (7 bases each). The V gene's germline CDR1 is SGHRS and CDR2 YFSETQ. The germline V and J ends were trimmed by 2 bases and 5 bases, with 11 bases remaining between them. The CDR3 totals 13 residues. CDR3 region: CASSLQGRDEQYF. The CDR3 DNA reads as TGCGCCAGCAGCTTACAGGGGAGGGACGAGCAGTACTTC. The variable domain in full, completed from reference TRBV5-1 and TRBJ2-7, reads KAGVTQTPRYLIKTRGQQVTLSCSPISGHRSVSWYQQTPGQGLQFLFEYFSETQRNKGNFPGRFSGRQFSNSRSEMNVSTLELGDSALYLCASSLQGRDEQYFGPGTRLTVT.